These 21 T cell receptor beta chains were sequenced from one sample in a study of T cell clonotyping in hematopoietic cell transplantation. Regarding time point: recipient sample about 28 days before transplant, after cytoreduction. The assay was immunoSEQ multiplex PCR, and TCRdb's table has in-frame clones only and misses some. There are tens of thousands of clones in the sample; 85% occur only once, and about 2.6% lies in the top ten. The specimen comprised peripheral blood mononuclear cells, sampled before stem cell transplant. The receptors stem from a man in his sixties with acute myeloid leukemia. Some clones in this sample may be carry-over from other donors' samples.

This clone was seen once. V usage is TRBV4-2 and J usage is TRBJ1-4; the match to TRBD1 covers 8 bases. CDR3 length equals 16 residues. Germline V gene lookup returns CDR1 LGHNA and CDR2 YNFKEQ. Trimming at V came to 1 base and at J to 7 bases, leaving 8 bases not matched to a gene. CDR3 coding DNA: TGTGCCAGCAGCCAAGTGTTACAGGGGGGAGGTGAAAAACTGTTTTTT. Encoded protein: CASSQVLQGGGEKLFF.

This chain connects TRBV7-6 to TRBJ1-5, with D possibly matching TRBD1 (6 bases). Germline loops: CDR1 SGHVS, CDR2 FNYEAQ. This CDR3 comprises 15 residues. Trimming cost V 0 bases and J 6 bases, with 12 bases left between them. CDR3 sequence: CASSLAGGGGQPQHF. The CDR3 DNA sequence: TGTGCCAGCAGCTTAGCGGGGGGCGGGGGTCAGCCCCAGCATTTT.

The V gene is TRBV6-6, the J gene TRBJ1-5; D remains unclear. The CDR3 contains 15 residues. Germline loops: CDR1 MNHNY, CDR2 SVGAGI (reference sequence). The V gene lost 4 bases and the J gene lost 3 bases, with 13 bases spanning the gap. The CDR3 loop reads CASSSQANLNQPQHF. CDR3 coding DNA: TGTGCCAGCAGTTCCCAGGCGAACCTCAATCAGCCCCAGCATTTT.

The chain recombines TRBV28 with TRBJ1-5; 7 bases are a match to TRBD1. V lost 5 bases to trimming and J lost 0 bases; unmatched junction nucleotides: 4. The length of the CDR3 is 15 residues. The germline CDR1 and CDR2 sequences are MDHEN and SYDVKM. The CDR3 DNA reads as TGTGCCAGCAGTCCGACAGGGAATAGCAATCAGCCCCAGCATTTT. It is translated as CASSPTGNSNQPQHF.

The chain uses TRBV30 and TRBJ1-3; no clear D gene. Trimming pared 0 bases from V and 11 bases from J, leaving 8 bases between. This CDR3 has 11 residues. From germline, CDR1 is GTSNPN and CDR2 SVGIG (reference sequence). Here the CDR3 reads CAWSVWGPIYF. The CDR3 DNA reads as TGTGCCTGGAGTGTCTGGGGTCCCATATATTTT.

The chain joins TRBV4-1 to TRBJ1-2, with D unresolved. The germline CDR1 and CDR2 sequences are MGHRA and YSYEKL. The CDR3 consists of 16 residues. Trimming removed 1 base from V and 0 bases from J, with 12 bases in between. The DNA for the CDR3 is TGCGCCAGCAGCCAAGTACCGAGGAGGGCTAACTATGGCTACACCTTC. It translates to CASSQVPRRANYGYTF.

The chain recombines TRBV4-1 with TRBJ1-6; D is uncertain. The V end was cut by 0 bases, the J end by 3 bases, with 6 bases between. CDR1 is MGHRA, CDR2 YSYEKL, per germline. CDR3 size: 15 residues. The CDR3 spells CASSQDQFYNSPLHF. In nucleotides, the CDR3 is TGCGCCAGCAGCCAAGATCAGTTCTATAATTCACCCCTCCACTTT.

The gene calls are TRBV6-5 and TRBJ2-1, with TRBD1 identical over 7 bases. The CDR3 is 15 amino acids. CDR1 is MNHEY and CDR2 is SVGAGI in the germline V gene. With 6 bases clipped from V and 6 bases from J, the junction kept 11 bases outside the gene matches. CDR3 DNA: TGTGCCAGCAGCGCCGGGACAGTAGGTATCAATGAGCAGTTCTTC. Its translation: CASSAGTVGINEQFF.

This clone was recorded a few times. This sequence joins TRBV30 and TRBJ2-2; D is perhaps TRBD1 (6 bases). The CDR3 is 14 residues long. Trimming stripped 2 bases from V and 3 bases from J, with 10 bases between. Germline values: CDR1 GTSNPN, CDR2 SVGIG (reference sequence). CDR3: CAWSLQGDTGELFF. DNA for the CDR3: TGTGCCTGGAGTCTACAGGGTGACACCGGGGAGCTGTTTTTT. The full variable domain, in which reference TRBV30 and TRBJ2-2 provide the parts outside the CDR3, is SQTIHQWPATLVQPVGSPLSLECTVEGTSNPNLYWYRQAAGRGLQLLFYSVGIGQISSEVPQNLSASRPQDRQFILSSKKLLLSDSGFYLCAWSLQGDTGELFFGEGSRLTVL.

This clone was counted a few times. J is TRBJ2-3 and V is TRBV6-6; D unclear. The CDR3 contains 13 residues. CDR1 and CDR2 (germline): MNHNY, SVGAGI (reference sequence). Trimming stripped 0 bases from V and 11 bases from J, with 12 bases between. The CDR3 is CASSYSMSSRQYF. CDR3 in DNA: TGTGCCAGCAGTTACTCGATGAGTAGTAGGCAGTATTTT.

The chain joins TRBV6-6 to TRBJ2-1; D possibly corresponds to TRBD2 (6 bases). Germline assignment: CDR1 MNHNY and CDR2 SVGAGI (reference sequence). The V and J ends lost 4 bases and 5 bases respectively, with 12 bases between them. The CDR3 consists of 14 residues. DNA for the CDR3: TGTGCCAGCAGTTTTCGGGGGATTAACAATGAGCAGTTCTTC. Residues: CASSFRGINNEQFF.

This chain uses TRBV28 with TRBJ1-1; a weak D match, TRBD1 (5 bases). The V end was cut by 2 bases, the J end by 5 bases, with 6 bases between. The CDR3 runs to 12 residues. The germline CDR1 and CDR2 sequences are MDHEN and SYDVKM. CDR3 DNA: TGTGCCAGCAGTTTACGGGGGACTGAAGCTTTCTTT. Amino acids: CASSLRGTEAFF.

CDR3 in amino acids: CASSQGDRGRIGYTF. DNA of the CDR3: TGTGCCAGCAGCCAAGGGGACAGGGGGCGAATTGGCTACACCTTC. The chain couples TRBV4-2 to TRBJ1-2; 12 bases agree with TRBD1. V shed 1 base, J shed 7 bases, and the junction held 4 bases outside the gene matches. Germline lookup yields CDR1 LGHNA and CDR2 YNFKEQ. The CDR3 loop spans 15 amino acids.

This chain connects TRBV15 to TRBJ2-7; D might be TRBD2 (6 bases). Trimming left V 3 bases short and J 0 bases short, with 15 bases between. The germline V gene has CDR1 LNHNV and CDR2 YYDKDF (reference sequence). There are 16 residues in the CDR3. In nucleotides, the CDR3 is TGTGCCACCAGCAGGGGGGGAGTTACAAGCTCCTACGAGCAGTACTTC. This gives the protein CATSRGGVTSSYEQYF.

The chain couples TRBV5-1 to TRBJ2-7; the D is unclear. V lost 0 bases to trimming and J lost 3 bases, with 10 bases between them. The CDR3 loop spans 14 amino acids. Germline assignment: CDR1 SGHRS and CDR2 YFSETQ. Here the CDR3 DNA reads TGCGCCAGCAGCTTGGGACTGCAGAACTACGAGCAGTACTTC. Its protein is CASSLGLQNYEQYF.

This rearrangement joins TRBV19 to TRBJ2-3, with 8 nucleotides matching TRBD1. The CDR3 loop spans 13 amino acids. After removal of 8 bases from V and 4 bases from J, the junction contained 5 bases not matched to a gene. Germline V gene sequence: CDR1 LNHDA, CDR2 SQIVND (reference sequence). The CDR3 protein is CASEDRVADTQYF. CDR3 coding DNA: TGTGCCAGTGAGGACAGGGTGGCAGATACGCAGTATTTT.

V gene TRBV6-5 combines with J gene TRBJ2-1, with D hard to call. The CDR3 spans 15 residues. Trimming stripped 5 bases from V and 0 bases from J, with 11 bases between. CDR1 and CDR2 from the germline V gene are MNHEY and SVGAGI. The CDR3: CASSALRSSYNEQFF. Here the CDR3 DNA reads TGTGCCAGCAGTGCCTTGCGGAGCTCCTACAATGAGCAGTTCTTC.

The gene calls are TRBV18 and TRBJ2-7; D is tentatively TRBD1 or TRBD2 (6 bases each). CDR1 and CDR2 (germline): KGHSH, LQKENI. CDR3 size: 19 residues. Trimming removed 3 bases at V and 0 bases at J, with 24 bases between. CDR3 DNA: TGTGCCAGCTCACCTATGGCTCCGGGGGCGAAGCTTCACTCCTACGAGCAGTACTTC. Translating it yields CASSPMAPGAKLHSYEQYF.

The chain has TRBV28 and TRBJ1-1; no firm D call. Per the germline V gene, CDR1 is MDHEN and CDR2 is SYDVKM. The CDR3 has 12 amino acids. Trimming took 8 bases from V and 6 from J, leaving 13 bases between them. CDR3 sequence reads: CASLRAEAEAFF. For the CDR3, the DNA is TGTGCCAGCTTAAGGGCGGAGGCTGAAGCTTTCTTT.

The rearrangement links TRBV11-3 to TRBJ1-2; tentatively, D is TRBD1 (5 bases). The germline CDR1 and CDR2 sequences are SGHNT and YENEEA. V was shortened by 1 base and J by 3 bases, with 15 bases between the two germline ends. This CDR3 is built from 16 residues. CDR3 sequence: CASSLARGTLDYGYTF. Written as DNA, the CDR3 is TGTGCCAGCAGCTTAGCCCGAGGGACTTTGGACTATGGCTACACCTTC.

The chain links TRBV6-5 to TRBJ2-1; TRBD2 might be the D (7 bases). The CDR3 covers 15 residues. Deletions cut 6 bases from V and 0 bases from J, with 12 bases between. CDR1 is MNHEY and CDR2 is SVGAGI in the germline V gene. The chain's CDR3 is CASRKGGSSYNEQFF. For the CDR3, the DNA is TGTGCCAGCAGGAAGGGGGGGAGCTCCTACAATGAGCAGTTCTTC.